The rows below give T cell receptor beta chains drawn from one sample of a study of T-cell reconstitution after alpha-beta-depleted transplantation in children. Each CDR3 protein is one row after TCRdb ran MiXCR on the PCR reads. Of 450,000 to 550,000 distinct CDR3 sequences in the sample, 10% to 12% are singletons; the top ten hold 14%. Sample: PBMCs, mostly from graft donor cells, taken 180 days after TCRalphabeta/CD19-depleted stem cell transplant. These receptor sequences come from a female patient under 10 years old who had a stem cell transplant for aplastic anemia, so the T cells may come from the graft donor. The CDR3 runs from the conserved cysteine through the conserved F or W. Fields, in order: CDR3 protein, CDR3 DNA, V gene, clone size, D gene, J gene. A D gene is named only where the DNA matches it firmly. Part of the rows lack a size; the others show once, few, many or a class for expanded clones.

cdr3_aa: CASSRQTSGGATGELFF; cdr3_nt: TGTGCCAGCAGCCGACAGACTAGCGGGGGGGCGACCGGGGAGCTGTTTTTT; v_call: TRBV7-2; clone_size: NA; d_call: TRBD2; j_call: TRBJ2-2
cdr3_aa: CASSHPGLMPEQYF; cdr3_nt: TGTGCCAGCAGTCACCCGGGACTAATGCCCGAGCAGTACTTC; v_call: TRBV12-3/TRBV12-4; clone_size: few; d_call: TRBD2; j_call: TRBJ2-7
cdr3_aa: CASSLLGHRRNQPQHF; cdr3_nt: TGTGCCAGCAGTTTGTTGGGCCACCGCCGCAATCAGCCCCAGCATTTT; v_call: TRBV28; clone_size: many; d_call: NA; j_call: TRBJ1-5
cdr3_aa: CASSILRDRGEKLFF; cdr3_nt: TGTGCCAGCAGCATTCTCCGGGACAGGGGGGAAAAACTGTTTTTT; v_call: TRBV7-6; clone_size: many; d_call: TRBD1; j_call: TRBJ1-4
cdr3_aa: CASSPTQAGGEGDIQYF; cdr3_nt: TGTGCCAGCAGCCCCACCCAAGCTGGGGGCGAAGGGGACATTCAGTACTTC; v_call: TRBV7-9; clone_size: NA; d_call: NA; j_call: TRBJ2-4
cdr3_aa: CASSSPLRDRGLSPNTEAFF; cdr3_nt: TGTGCCAGCAGTTCACCACTCCGGGACAGGGGGCTGAGCCCCAACACTGAAGCTTTCTTT; v_call: TRBV12-3/TRBV12-4; clone_size: few; d_call: TRBD1; j_call: TRBJ1-1
cdr3_aa: CASSFLASGPNQETQYF; cdr3_nt: TGTGCCAGCAGTTTTTTGGCTAGCGGGCCGAACCAAGAGACCCAGTACTTC; v_call: TRBV12-3/TRBV12-4; clone_size: NA; d_call: TRBD2; j_call: TRBJ2-5
cdr3_aa: CASRQSYSNQPQHF; cdr3_nt: TGTGCCAGCAGGCAGTCTTATAGCAATCAGCCCCAGCATTTT; v_call: TRBV12-3/TRBV12-4; clone_size: NA; d_call: NA; j_call: TRBJ1-5
cdr3_aa: CASSERASGRVWANEQFF; cdr3_nt: TGTGCCAGCAGTGAACGGGCTAGCGGGAGAGTTTGGGCCAATGAGCAGTTCTTC; v_call: TRBV2; clone_size: NA; d_call: TRBD2; j_call: TRBJ2-1
cdr3_aa: CSATSPLEDTQYF; cdr3_nt: TGCAGTGCTACTTCTCCACTAGAAGATACGCAGTATTTT; v_call: TRBV20-1; clone_size: NA; d_call: NA; j_call: TRBJ2-3
cdr3_aa: CASSDYGYTF; cdr3_nt: TGTGCCAGCAGTGACTATGGCTACACCTTC; v_call: TRBV28; clone_size: few; d_call: NA; j_call: TRBJ1-2
cdr3_aa: CASSLVLLRVKNIQYF; cdr3_nt: TGTGCCAGCAGCTTAGTTCTCCTCAGGGTCAAAAACATTCAGTACTTC; v_call: TRBV7-9; clone_size: NA; d_call: NA; j_call: TRBJ2-4
cdr3_aa: CSASFRQNGYTF; cdr3_nt: TGCAGTGCTAGTTTTCGGCAGAATGGCTACACCTTC; v_call: TRBV20-1; clone_size: NA; d_call: NA; j_call: TRBJ1-2
cdr3_aa: CASRLSYNEQFF; cdr3_nt: TGTGCCAGCAGGTTGAGTTACAATGAGCAGTTCTTC; v_call: TRBV7-9; clone_size: many; d_call: NA; j_call: TRBJ2-1
cdr3_aa: CASSLILLWREDADTQYF; cdr3_nt: TGTGCCAGCAGTTTAATCCTTCTGTGGCGGGAGGACGCAGATACGCAGTATTTT; v_call: TRBV28; clone_size: NA; d_call: TRBD2; j_call: TRBJ2-3
cdr3_aa: CASSFDGQSGNTIYF; cdr3_nt: TGTGCCAGCAGCTTCGATGGCCAGTCTGGAAACACCATATATTTT; v_call: TRBV7-2; clone_size: NA; d_call: NA; j_call: TRBJ1-3
cdr3_aa: CASSVVSSLNTEAFF; cdr3_nt: TGTGCCAGCAGCGTAGTGAGCAGCTTGAACACTGAAGCTTTCTTT; v_call: TRBV9; clone_size: many; d_call: NA; j_call: TRBJ1-1
cdr3_aa: CASRAGTLQETQYF; cdr3_nt: TGTGCCAGCAGGGCCGGGACTTTACAAGAGACCCAGTACTTC; v_call: TRBV7-2; clone_size: once; d_call: NA; j_call: TRBJ2-5
cdr3_aa: CASSLIENNEQFF; cdr3_nt: TGCGCCAGCAGCTTGATAGAAAACAATGAGCAGTTCTTC; v_call: TRBV5-1; clone_size: NA; d_call: NA; j_call: TRBJ2-1
cdr3_aa: CATSDLSEQYF; cdr3_nt: TGTGCCACCAGTGATTTAAGCGAGCAGTACTTC; v_call: TRBV24-1; clone_size: NA; d_call: NA; j_call: TRBJ2-7
cdr3_aa: CSARGAGGVGEKLFF; cdr3_nt: TGCAGTGCTAGGGGAGCGGGGGGCGTGGGTGAAAAACTGTTTTTT; v_call: TRBV20-1; clone_size: NA; d_call: NA; j_call: TRBJ1-4
cdr3_aa: CASRAGGMNEQFF; cdr3_nt: TGTGCCAGCAGAGCGGGAGGTATGAATGAGCAGTTCTTC; v_call: TRBV6-1; clone_size: few; d_call: TRBD2; j_call: TRBJ2-1
cdr3_aa: CASSWDDVIPYEQYF; cdr3_nt: TGTGCCAGCAGTTGGGACGACGTAATCCCCTACGAGCAGTACTTC; v_call: TRBV7-2; clone_size: few; d_call: NA; j_call: TRBJ2-7
cdr3_aa: CSVEDLLPQGRETQYF; cdr3_nt: TGCAGCGTTGAAGATCTTCTCCCGCAGGGTCGGGAGACCCAGTACTTC; v_call: TRBV29-1; clone_size: NA; d_call: NA; j_call: TRBJ2-5
cdr3_aa: CASSSTGRGNSPLHF; cdr3_nt: TGTGCCAGCAGCTCGACAGGTCGTGGCAATTCACCCCTCCACTTT; v_call: TRBV11-2; clone_size: NA; d_call: NA; j_call: TRBJ1-6
cdr3_aa: CATRRGNSEAFF; cdr3_nt: TGTGCCACCCGCAGGGGTAATTCTGAAGCTTTCTTT; v_call: TRBV11-3; clone_size: few; d_call: NA; j_call: TRBJ1-1
cdr3_aa: CASSFRHTYNEQFF; cdr3_nt: TGTGCCAGCAGTTTTAGACATACTTACAATGAGCAGTTCTTC; v_call: TRBV12-3/TRBV12-4; clone_size: few; d_call: NA; j_call: TRBJ2-1
cdr3_aa: CASSLNPRYGYTF; cdr3_nt: TGTGCCAGCAGCTTAAATCCGCGCTATGGCTACACCTTC; v_call: TRBV7-9; clone_size: few; d_call: NA; j_call: TRBJ1-2
cdr3_aa: CASRRLWGQAAVNEKLFF; cdr3_nt: TGCGCCAGCCGCCGCCTTTGGGGGCAGGCGGCCGTAAATGAAAAACTGTTTTTT; v_call: TRBV5-1; clone_size: few; d_call: NA; j_call: TRBJ1-4
cdr3_aa: CASSPLQENTEAFF; cdr3_nt: TGTGCCAGCTCACCACTCCAGGAGAACACTGAAGCTTTCTTT; v_call: TRBV18; clone_size: few; d_call: NA; j_call: TRBJ1-1
cdr3_aa: CSARDWRQGAAGDTQYF; cdr3_nt: TGCAGTGCTAGAGATTGGAGGCAGGGGGCCGCCGGAGATACGCAGTATTTT; v_call: TRBV20-1; clone_size: NA; d_call: TRBD1; j_call: TRBJ2-3
cdr3_aa: CASSYNQREIVSTGELFF; cdr3_nt: TGTGCCAGCAGTTACAATCAGCGGGAGATCGTTAGCACCGGGGAGCTGTTTTTT; v_call: TRBV6-2/TRBV6-3; clone_size: few; d_call: TRBD2; j_call: TRBJ2-2
cdr3_aa: CSARSPGRVVNEQFF; cdr3_nt: TGCAGTGCTAGATCCCCCGGTCGGGTGGTTAATGAGCAGTTCTTC; v_call: TRBV20-1; clone_size: few; d_call: NA; j_call: TRBJ2-1